This T cell receptor beta chain derives from a study of shared clonotypes between healthy human individuals. The study's findings and limits: The researchers took only blood, and tissue repertoires probably look different. Naive subsets, compared against memory subsets, generally had larger estimated richness values.

Germline CDR1 GTSNPN, CDR2 SVGIG (reference sequence). The length of the CDR3 is 12 residues. V shed 5 bases and J shed 1 base, with 9 bases lying between them. Both subsets, CD45RA+ naive and CD45RA-negative memory, were split from the CD4+ cells. On this clone: The antigen is not known. This same CDR3 is encoded by further DNA sequences in the sample.

In replicate PCRs of sorted subsets, approximately 190 ng DNA, approximately 32,000 T cell genomes, was used. Libraries were prepared by immunoSEQ multiplex PCR; TCRdb keeps only in-frame clonotypes and omits some of them. This table has around 2.3 million clones, approximately 95% appearing once. Source material: naive CD4+ T cells sorted from blood. The subset: CD45RA+ positively selected. The clonotype was recovered from a young man in good health. This chain uses TRBV30 with TRBJ2-7; D is ambiguous. The CDR3 nucleotides are TGTGCCTGGCGCCCAGCTTCCTACGAGCAGTACTTC. Its translation: CAWRPASYEQYF. Based on the CDR3 plus reference TRBV30 and TRBJ2-7, the full variable domain is SQTIHQWPATLVQPVGSPLSLECTVEGTSNPNLYWYRQAAGRGLQLLFYSVGIGQISSEVPQNLSASRPQDRQFILSSKKLLLSDSGFYLCAWRPASYEQYFGPGTRLTVT.